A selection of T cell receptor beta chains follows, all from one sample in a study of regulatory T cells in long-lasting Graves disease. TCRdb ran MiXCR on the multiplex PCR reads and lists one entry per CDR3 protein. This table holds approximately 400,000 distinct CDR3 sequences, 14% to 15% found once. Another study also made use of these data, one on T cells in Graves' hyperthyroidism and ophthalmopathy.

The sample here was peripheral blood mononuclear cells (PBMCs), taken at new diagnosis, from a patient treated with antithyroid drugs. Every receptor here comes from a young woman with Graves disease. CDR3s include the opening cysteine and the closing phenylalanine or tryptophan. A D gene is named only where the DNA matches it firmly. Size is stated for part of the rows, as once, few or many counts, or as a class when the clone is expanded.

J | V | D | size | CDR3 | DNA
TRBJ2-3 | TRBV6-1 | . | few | CAIKIGLFDTDTQYF | TGTGCCATCAAGATAGGACTGTTCGACACAGATACGCAGTATTTT
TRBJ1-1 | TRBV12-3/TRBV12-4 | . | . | CASTKAGRGTEAFF | TGTGCCAGCACCAAAGCCGGGCGGGGCACTGAAGCTTTCTTC
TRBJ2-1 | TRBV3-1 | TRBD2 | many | CASSRLAGGGNEQFF | TGTGCCAGCAGCAGACTAGCGGGAGGGGGGAATGAGCAGTTCTTC
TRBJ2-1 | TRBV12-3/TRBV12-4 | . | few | CASSARRGAYEQFF | TGTGCCAGCAGTGCTCGCAGGGGCGCCTACGAGCAGTTCTTC
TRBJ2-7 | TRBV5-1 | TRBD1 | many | CASSYNEDRQQYF | TGCGCCAGCAGCTATAACGAGGACAGGCAACAGTACTTC
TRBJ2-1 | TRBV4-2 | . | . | CASSQDFTSHEQFF | TGTGCCAGCAGCCAAGATTTCACTAGCCATGAGCAGTTCTTC
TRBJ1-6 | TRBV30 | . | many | CAWSVGQGGNSPLHF | TGTGCCTGGAGTGTAGGGCAGGGTGGCAATTCACCCCTCCACTTT
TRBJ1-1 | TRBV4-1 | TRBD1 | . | CASSQVKDRANTEAFF | TGCGCCAGCAGCCAGGTTAAAGACAGGGCGAACACTGAAGCTTTCTTT
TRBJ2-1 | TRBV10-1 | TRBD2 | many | CASSEGPSAGVINEQFF | TGCGCCAGCAGTGAGGGTCCCTCAGCGGGAGTAATAAATGAGCAGTTCTTC
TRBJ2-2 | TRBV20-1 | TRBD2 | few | CSAIRGGNTGELFF | TGCAGTGCTATTCGCGGGGGGAACACCGGGGAGCTGTTTTTT
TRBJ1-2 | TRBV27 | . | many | CASSLAPGGLYGYTF | TGTGCCAGCAGTTTAGCCCCGGGAGGACTCTATGGCTACACCTTC
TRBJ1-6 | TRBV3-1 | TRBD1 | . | CASRTTGQGFSPLHF | TGTGCCAGCAGAACCACTGGACAGGGTTTTTCACCCCTCCACTTT
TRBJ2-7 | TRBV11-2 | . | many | CASSLGPDYYEQYF | TGTGCCAGCAGCTTAGGCCCCGACTACTACGAGCAGTACTTC
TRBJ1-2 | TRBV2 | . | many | CASSESGPYGYTF | TGTGCCAGCAGTGAGTCAGGGCCCTATGGCTACACCTTC
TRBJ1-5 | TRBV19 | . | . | CASSHRDTKPQHF | TGTGCCAGTAGTCACCGGGACACTAAGCCCCAGCATTTT
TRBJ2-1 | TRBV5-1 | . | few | CASSLAAGIEGEQFF | TGCGCCAGCAGCTTGGCCGCGGGGATCGAGGGTGAGCAGTTCTTC
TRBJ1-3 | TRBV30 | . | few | CAWSRNRGNTIYF | TGTGCCTGGAGTAGGAACAGAGGAAACACCATATATTTT
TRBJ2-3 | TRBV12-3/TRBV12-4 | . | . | CASKLAAGGEYF | TGTGCCAGCAAGCTAGCGGCAGGGGGGGAGTATTTT
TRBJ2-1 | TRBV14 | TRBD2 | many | CASSQNPPGLAGENEQFF | TGTGCCAGCAGCCAGAACCCCCCGGGACTAGCGGGAGAGAACGAGCAGTTCTTC
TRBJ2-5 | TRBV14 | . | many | CASSQRGGETQYF | TGTGCCAGCAGCCAACGCGGAGGGGAGACCCAGTACTTC
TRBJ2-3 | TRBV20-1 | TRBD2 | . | CSARDFAMLAGGDTQYF | TGCAGTGCTAGAGATTTTGCCATGTTGGCGGGAGGTGATACGCAGTATTTT
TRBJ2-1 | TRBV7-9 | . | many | CASSLVQWRDEQFF | TGTGCCAGCAGCTTAGTGCAGTGGCGCGATGAGCAGTTCTTC
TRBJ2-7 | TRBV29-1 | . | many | CSVARQGGREQYF | TGCAGCGTTGCGAGGCAGGGGGGGCGCGAGCAGTACTTC
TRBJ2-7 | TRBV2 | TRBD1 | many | CASRAQKGQGRYEQYF | TGTGCCAGCAGGGCCCAGAAGGGACAGGGGAGATACGAGCAGTACTTC
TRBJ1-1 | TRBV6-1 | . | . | CASRARHPNTEAFF | TGTGCCAGCAGGGCAAGACACCCGAACACTGAAGCTTTCTTT
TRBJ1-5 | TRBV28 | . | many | CASRPQGGNQPQHF | TGTGCCAGCAGGCCCCAGGGTGGCAATCAGCCCCAGCATTTT
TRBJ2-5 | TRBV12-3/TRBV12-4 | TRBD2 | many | CASRGGAGKETQYF | TGTGCCAGCAGGGGGGGAGCGGGAAAGGAGACCCAGTACTTC
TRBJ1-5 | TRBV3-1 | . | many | CASSQERGTNQPQHF | TGTGCCAGCAGCCAAGAAAGGGGGACCAATCAGCCCCAGCATTTT
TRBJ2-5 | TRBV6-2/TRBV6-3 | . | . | CASSYNTGRKGTQYF | TGTGCCAGCAGTTACAACACAGGCCGAAAGGGGACCCAGTACTTC
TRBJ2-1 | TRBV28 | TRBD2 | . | CASGLAGGDNEQFF | TGTGCCTCGGGACTAGCGGGAGGGGACAATGAGCAGTTCTTC
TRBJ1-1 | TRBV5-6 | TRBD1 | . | CASSHGQGMNTEAFF | TGTGCCAGCAGCCACGGACAGGGTATGAACACTGAAGCTTTCTTT
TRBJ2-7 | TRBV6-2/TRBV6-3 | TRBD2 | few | CASSYVLAGSYEQYF | TGTGCCAGCAGTTACGTCCTAGCGGGATCCTACGAGCAGTACTTC
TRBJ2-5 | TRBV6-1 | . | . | CASSAGWGEETQYF | TGTGCCAGCAGCGCCGGGTGGGGTGAAGAGACCCAGTACTTC
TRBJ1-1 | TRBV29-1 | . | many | CSTSDGGTEAFF | TGCAGCACCTCGGACGGGGGAACTGAAGCTTTCTTT
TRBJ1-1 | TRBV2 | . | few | CASLTGEAFF | TGTGCCAGCTTGACAGGTGAAGCTTTCTTT
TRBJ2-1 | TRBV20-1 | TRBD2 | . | CSAGGLAGAEEQFF | TGCAGTGCTGGGGGACTAGCGGGAGCCGAGGAGCAGTTCTTC
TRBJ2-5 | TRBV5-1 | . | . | CASSLSKYQETQYF | TGCGCCAGCAGCTTGTCCAAGTACCAAGAGACCCAGTACTTC
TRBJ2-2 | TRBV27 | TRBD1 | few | CASSQGTGVTGELFF | TGTGCCAGCAGCCAAGGAACAGGGGTCACCGGGGAGCTGTTTTTT
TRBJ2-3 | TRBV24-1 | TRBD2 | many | CATSGITSSGSGTDTQYF | TGTGCCACCAGTGGAATCACATCTAGCGGATCAGGCACAGATACGCAGTATTTT
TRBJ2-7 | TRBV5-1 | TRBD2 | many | CASSLEEAAGGAYF | TGCGCCAGCAGCTTGGAGGAGGCGGCGGGAGGTGCGTACTTC
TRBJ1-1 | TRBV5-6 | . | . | CASSYPGGVNTEAFF | TGTGCCAGCAGCTATCCGGGCGGGGTTAACACTGAAGCTTTCTTT
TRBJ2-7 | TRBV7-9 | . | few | CASTPLLSYEQYF | TGTGCCAGCACCCCACTCCTCAGCTACGAGCAGTACTTC
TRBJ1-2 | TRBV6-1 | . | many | CASRLRDTTNYGYTF | TGTGCCAGCAGACTCAGGGACACCACTAACTATGGCTACACCTTC
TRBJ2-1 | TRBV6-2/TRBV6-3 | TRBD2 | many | CASSYGPAGVSYNEQFF | TGTGCCAGCAGTTACGGGCCAGCGGGGGTTTCCTACAATGAGCAGTTCTTC
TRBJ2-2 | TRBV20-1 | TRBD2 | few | CSAHPSGLADTGELFF | TGCAGTGCCCATCCCAGTGGGCTAGCGGACACCGGGGAGCTGTTTTTT
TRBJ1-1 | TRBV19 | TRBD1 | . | CASNLDRENTEAFF | TGTGCCAGTAACCTCGACAGGGAGAACACTGAAGCTTTCTTT
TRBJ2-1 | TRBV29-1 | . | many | CSVEFGEQFF | TGCAGCGTTGAATTTGGTGAGCAGTTCTTC
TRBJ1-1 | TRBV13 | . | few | CASSARGTEAFF | TGTGCCAGCAGCGCCCGGGGTACTGAAGCTTTCTTT
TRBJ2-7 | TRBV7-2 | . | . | CASSLSRASSYEQYF | TGTGCCAGCAGCTTATCCAGGGCCTCCTCCTACGAGCAGTACTTC
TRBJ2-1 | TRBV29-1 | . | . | CSVDPSVREQFF | TGCAGCGTTGACCCTAGCGTTCGTGAGCAGTTCTTC
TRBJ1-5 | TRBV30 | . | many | CAWSTSSNQPQHF | TGTGCCTGGAGTACCTCTAGCAATCAGCCCCAGCATTTT
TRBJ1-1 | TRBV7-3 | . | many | CASSLTGGENTEAFF | TGTGCCAGCAGCTTAACTGGGGGGGAGAACACTGAAGCTTTCTTT
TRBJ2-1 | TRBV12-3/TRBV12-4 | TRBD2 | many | CASMAGGGYNEQFF | TGTGCCAGCATGGCGGGAGGAGGCTACAATGAGCAGTTCTTC
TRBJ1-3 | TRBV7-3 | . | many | CASSPGSSGNTIYF | TGTGCCAGCAGCCCCGGGTCCTCTGGAAACACCATATATTTT